The 25 T cell receptor beta chains in this list originate from one sample, sequenced in a study of cytomegalovirus exposure and HLA in healthy donors (dated 2017 in TCRdb). Library preparation employed the immunoSEQ multiplex PCR assay. For the multiplex PCR, a mixture combining 60 forward primers for TCR Vbeta segments and 13 reverse primers for TCR Jbeta segments was used. In TCRdb, the immuneACCESS table is reduced to in-frame sequences with V and J assigned. These tables do not hold every clone; where another copy was compared, an unresolved V gene accounts for under half, and the others remain unexplained. For this sample the table gives some 110,000 clones, of which approximately 80% were detected only once. The top ten clones comprise 1.9% of the sample. The sample was PBMCs. These receptors all come from a man aged 50-59 years in good health and CMV-seronegative.

The V gene is TRBV7-9, the J gene TRBJ2-3; 12 nucleotides align to TRBD2. Unmatched junction bases numbered 8, after V lost 3 bases and J lost 4 bases. Germline loops: CDR1 SEHNR, CDR2 FQNEAQ (reference sequence). CDR3 size: 17 residues. CDR3 protein: CASSFPGLAGHSDTQYF. For the CDR3, the DNA is TGTGCCAGCAGCTTCCCAGGACTAGCGGGGCATTCAGATACGCAGTATTTT.

This clone occurred a few times. The chain uses TRBV2 and TRBJ1-1; maybe TRBD1 (5 bases). Looked up from germline, CDR1 is SNHLY and CDR2 is FYNNEI. Trimming took off 11 bases at V and 0 bases at J, with 13 bases between the two ends. The length of the CDR3 is 13 residues. As DNA, the CDR3 is TGTGCCGAGGCTCGGGGGATGAACACTGAAGCTTTCTTT. It yields the protein CAEARGMNTEAFF.

The chain uses TRBV10-3 and TRBJ2-5; 7 bases align to TRBD2. The CDR3 extends over 12 amino acids. The V gene's germline CDR1 is ENHRY and CDR2 SYGVKD. The junction had 0 bases not matched to a gene; V was cut back by 4 bases and J by 4 bases. This CDR3 is CAISAGGETQYF. For the CDR3, the DNA is TGTGCCATCAGTGCGGGGGGAGAGACCCAGTACTTC.

V is TRBV9 and J is TRBJ2-6; 13 nucleotides agree with TRBD2. The CDR3 spans 20 residues. Germline loops: CDR1 SGDLS, CDR2 YYNGEE. V shed 0 bases, J shed 0 bases, and the junction held 6 bases outside the gene matches. CDR3 DNA: TGTGCCAGCAGCGTAGCCCCGACTAGCGGGGGGAACTCTGGGGCCAACGTCCTGACTTTC. Protein: CASSVAPTSGGNSGANVLTF.

The V and J genes are TRBV9 and TRBJ2-3; 12 positions agree with TRBD2. This CDR3 contains 15 residues. The trim removed 5 bases at V and 4 bases at J, leaving 5 bases unmatched. The V gene's germline CDR1 is SGDLS and CDR2 YYNGEE. The chain's CDR3 is CASSASGGGPDTQYF. For the CDR3, the DNA is TGTGCCAGCAGTGCTAGCGGGGGGGGCCCAGATACGCAGTATTTT.

The rearrangement links TRBV15 to TRBJ2-5, with D tentatively TRBD2 (5 bases). The V end was cut by 3 bases, the J end by 0 bases, with 11 bases between. The CDR3 runs to 15 residues. Germline V CDR1 and CDR2: LNHNV, YYDKDF (reference sequence). The CDR3 region has the DNA TGTGCCACCAGCAGGGAAAGGACTTACCAAGAGACCCAGTACTTC. Its protein is CATSRERTYQETQYF.

This clone was recorded a few times. The chain couples TRBV28 to TRBJ1-5; 7 bases fit TRBD1. The length of the CDR3 is 17 residues. Germline V gives CDR1 MDHEN, CDR2 SYDVKM. Trimming at V came to 7 bases and at J to 0 bases, leaving 12 bases not matched to a gene. The chain's CDR3 is CASTLRGGRISNQPQHF. For the CDR3, the DNA is TGTGCCAGCACCCTCCGAGGGGGCCGAATTAGCAATCAGCCCCAGCATTTT.

This rearrangement joins TRBV6-1 to TRBJ1-5, with D possibly TRBD1 on 5 matching bases. This CDR3 comprises 13 residues. The V gene's germline CDR1 is MNHNS and CDR2 SASEGT. Trimming removed 5 bases from V and 2 bases from J, with 7 bases in between. The CDR3 spells CASSWGGNQPQHF. The CDR3 DNA sequence: TGTGCCAGCAGTTGGGGGGGCAATCAGCCCCAGCATTTT.

The rearrangement links TRBV7-6 to TRBJ1-2; 12 bases agree with TRBD1. The CDR3 is 15 residues long. J gave up 4 bases and V 1 base, and 1 base lay outside the gene matches. The germline CDR1 and CDR2 sequences are SGHVS and FNYEAQ. CDR3 amino acids: CASSLGGQGAYGYTF. CDR3 DNA: TGTGCCAGCAGCTTAGGGGGACAGGGGGCCTATGGCTACACCTTC.

V gene TRBV2 combines with J gene TRBJ1-1; TRBD1 might be the D (5 bases). Germline V gene data show CDR1 as SNHLY and CDR2 as FYNNEI. The V end was cut by 6 bases, the J end by 5 bases, with 16 bases between. There are 14 residues in the CDR3. The CDR3 nucleotides read TGTGCCAGCAGCCTGACGACAGAAACAACTGAAGCTTTCTTT. Translating gives CASSLTTETTEAFF.

For this clone: This same CDR3 is encoded by further DNA sequences in the sample. V is TRBV6-5 and J is TRBJ2-7; D is perhaps TRBD1 (6 bases). The CDR3 totals 14 residues. Germline CDR1 is MNHEY and CDR2 is SVGAGI. V shed 0 bases and J shed 5 bases, with 11 bases lying between them. The CDR3 loop reads CASSYSGTSHEQYF. The CDR3 DNA reads as TGTGCCAGCAGTTACTCTGGGACAAGCCACGAGCAGTACTTC.

The chain recombines TRBV7-2 with TRBJ2-1, with D possibly matching TRBD2 (6 bases). From germline, CDR1 is SGHTA and CDR2 FQGNSA. The V end lost 3 bases, the J end lost 2 bases, and 11 bases lay between the germline ends. The CDR3 consists of 15 residues. As DNA, the CDR3 is TGTGCCAGCAGCTTTGTAGCGGACCCCTACAATGAGCAGTTCTTC. As protein: CASSFVADPYNEQFF.

V usage is TRBV9 and J usage is TRBJ2-3, with D perhaps TRBD2 (6 bases). Germline V gene lookup returns CDR1 SGDLS and CDR2 YYNGEE. The CDR3 covers 14 residues. V lost 4 bases and J lost 1, with 10 bases in between. CDR3 protein: CASSRDSRTDTQYF. CDR3 in DNA: TGTGCCAGCAGCAGGGACTCCCGCACAGATACGCAGTATTTT. Complete variable domain (other parts from reference TRBV9 and TRBJ2-3): DSGVTQTPKHLITATGQRVTLRCSPRSGDLSVYWYQQSLDQGLQFLIQYYNGEERAKGNILERFSAQQFPDLHSELNLSSLELGDSALYFCASSRDSRTDTQYFGPGTRLTVL.

This clone appeared a few times. The V gene is TRBV18, the J gene TRBJ1-2; TRBD1 matches at 7 bases. With 1 base clipped from V and 7 bases from J, the junction kept 6 bases outside the gene matches. This CDR3 contains 14 residues. From germline, CDR1 is KGHSH and CDR2 LQKENI. The CDR3 nucleotides are TGTGCCAGCTCACCACAACAGGGGCAAGTTGGCTACACCTTC. Encoded protein: CASSPQQGQVGYTF. Looking up the rest from reference TRBV18 and TRBJ1-2 gives the full variable domain: NAGVMQNPRHLVRRRGQEARLRCSPMKGHSHVYWYRQLPEEGLKFMVYLQKENIIDESGMPKERFSAEFPKEGPSILRIQQVVRGDSAAYFCASSPQQGQVGYTFGSGTRLTVV.

The J gene is TRBJ1-2, the V gene TRBV7-2; possible D gene TRBD1, 5 bases. Trimming stripped 2 bases from V and 2 bases from J, with 12 bases between. Germline values: CDR1 SGHTA, CDR2 FQGNSA. CDR3 length: 15 amino acids. Written as DNA, the CDR3 is TGTGCCAGCAGCTTAAGTCCCGGGGGGAACTATGGCTACACCTTC. Translated, it gives CASSLSPGGNYGYTF. The variable domain in full, with the rest retrieved from reference TRBV7-2 and TRBJ1-2, is GAGVSQSPSNKVTEKGKDVELRCDPISGHTALYWYRQSLGQGLEFLIYFQGNSAPDKSGLPSDRFSAERTGGSVSTLTIQRTQQEDSAVYLCASSLSPGGNYGYTFGSGTRLTVV.

The CDR3 region has the DNA TGCGCCAGCAGCTTAGACAGGGGCGGCTACTACGAGCAGTACTTC. It codes for CASSLDRGGYYEQYF. The rearrangement links TRBV5-1 to TRBJ2-7; TRBD1 aligns across 8 bases. Germline trimming cut 2 bases from V and 3 bases from J; bases unmatched to any gene: 7. Per germline, CDR1 SGHRS and CDR2 YFSETQ. The CDR3 consists of 15 residues.

The V gene is TRBV19, the J gene TRBJ2-5, with 10 nucleotides matching TRBD1. The CDR3 length is 14 residues. V shed 6 bases, J shed 2 bases, and the junction held 3 bases outside the gene matches. The germline V gene encodes CDR1 LNHDA and CDR2 SQIVND (reference sequence). CDR3 DNA: TGTGCCAGTAGATGGGGACAGGGGCAAGAGACCCAGTACTTC. Its protein is CASRWGQGQETQYF.

This clone was recorded only once. This chain links TRBV7-2 with TRBJ2-7; 8 nucleotides line up with TRBD2. There are 13 residues in the CDR3. Trimming removed 1 base from V and 6 bases from J; junction bases left unmatched: 2. The germline CDR1 and CDR2 sequences are SGHTA and FQGNSA. The CDR3 nucleotides are TGTGCCAGCAGCTTAGGCGCGGGGGGCGAGCAGTACTTC. Protein: CASSLGAGGEQYF.

Only a few counts were recorded for this clone. The chain recombines TRBV14 with TRBJ2-3; the D gene is possibly TRBD2 (6 bases). The V end was cut by 3 bases, the J end by 5 bases, with 15 bases between. This CDR3 comprises 15 residues. CDR1 and CDR2 (germline): SGHDN, FVKESK. CDR3 sequence: CASSQIGRGRDTQYF. CDR3 DNA: TGTGCCAGCAGCCAGATAGGCCGGGGGAGAGATACGCAGTATTTT.

The V and J genes are TRBV5-8 and TRBJ1-6, with D hard to call. The CDR3 extends over 13 amino acids. V was pared by 1 base and J by 7 bases, with 6 bases between. Germline CDR1 and CDR2: SGHTS and YDEGEE. CDR3 in DNA: TGTGCCAGCAGCTTGCTGCGAAATTCACCCCTCCACTTT. It codes for CASSLLRNSPLHF.

The chain carries TRBV7-9 and TRBJ2-7; TRBD1 agrees at 8 bases. The trim removed 5 bases at V and 6 bases at J, leaving 6 bases unmatched. This CDR3 comprises 13 residues. Germline V gene data show CDR1 as SEHNR and CDR2 as FQNEAQ (reference sequence). The CDR3 region has the DNA TGTGCCAGCAGCGCGACAGGGGACTCCGAGCAGTACGTC. This sequence encodes CASSATGDSEQYV.

CDR3 residues: CASSGRQIIYGYTF. The CDR3 DNA follows: TGTGCCAGCAGCGGGCGACAGATTATCTATGGCTACACCTTC. The chain couples TRBV9 to TRBJ1-2; possible D gene TRBD1, 5 bases. V was clipped by 3 bases and J by 4 bases, with 13 bases between them. The germline gives CDR1 SGDLS, CDR2 YYNGEE. The CDR3 runs 14 residues. Full variable domain (missing parts from reference TRBV9 and TRBJ1-2): DSGVTQTPKHLITATGQRVTLRCSPRSGDLSVYWYQQSLDQGLQFLIQYYNGEERAKGNILERFSAQQFPDLHSELNLSSLELGDSALYFCASSGRQIIYGYTFGSGTRLTVV.

This clone was detected only a few times. The CDR3 loop is CASSFDSGGTVSSYNEQFF. In DNA form, the CDR3 reads TGCGCCAGCAGCTTCGATAGCGGGGGGACCGTGAGCTCCTACAATGAGCAGTTCTTC. The gene calls are TRBV5-1 and TRBJ2-1; TRBD2 agrees at 10 bases. The length of the CDR3 is 19 residues. V trimming: 2 bases; J trimming: 0 bases; junction bases outside the gene matches: 11. Germline V lookup: CDR1 SGHRS, CDR2 YFSETQ.

This clone was detected once. The rearrangement joins TRBV15 to TRBJ1-4; D possibly corresponds to TRBD1 (6 bases). The CDR3 length is 15 residues. Deletions cut 5 bases from V and 4 bases from J, with 14 bases between. Per germline, CDR1 LNHNV and CDR2 YYDKDF (reference sequence). In DNA, the CDR3 is TGTGCCACCAGCGGCGGGGGCGCGGATAATGAAAAACTGTTTTTT. Translating it yields CATSGGGADNEKLFF.

This chain uses TRBV19 with TRBJ1-2; D gene uncertain. This CDR3 region has 14 residues. Germline assignment: CDR1 LNHDA and CDR2 SQIVND (reference sequence). Trimming removed 1 base from V and 2 bases from J, with 8 bases in between. The CDR3: CASSIGASNYGYTF. The CDR3 DNA follows: TGTGCCAGTAGTATAGGGGCCAGCAACTATGGCTACACCTTC.